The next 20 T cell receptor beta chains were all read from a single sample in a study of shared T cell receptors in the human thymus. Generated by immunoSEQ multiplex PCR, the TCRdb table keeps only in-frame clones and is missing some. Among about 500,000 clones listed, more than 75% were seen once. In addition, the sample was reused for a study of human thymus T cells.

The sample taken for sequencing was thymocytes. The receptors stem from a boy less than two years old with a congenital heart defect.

This CDR3 is CASSLAPPDGGRTRNRTDTQYF. The DNA of the CDR3 is TGCGCCAGCAGCTTGGCGCCGCCCGATGGCGGGAGGACCAGGAACCGCACAGATACGCAGTATTTT. The chain employs TRBV5-1 and TRBJ2-3; the match to TRBD2 covers 8 bases. The CDR3 is 22 residues long. With V trimmed by 0 bases and J by 1 base, 22 bases remained unmatched. The germline V gene encodes CDR1 SGHRS and CDR2 YFSETQ.

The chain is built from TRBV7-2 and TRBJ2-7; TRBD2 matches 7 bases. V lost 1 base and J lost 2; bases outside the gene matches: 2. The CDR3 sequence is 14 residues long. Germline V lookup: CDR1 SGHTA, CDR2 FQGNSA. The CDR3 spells CASSLGRETYEQYF. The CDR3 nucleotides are TGTGCCAGCAGCTTAGGGCGGGAGACCTACGAGCAGTACTTC. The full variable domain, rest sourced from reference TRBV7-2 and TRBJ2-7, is GAGVSQSPSNKVTEKGKDVELRCDPISGHTALYWYRQSLGQGLEFLIYFQGNSAPDKSGLPSDRFSAERTGGSVSTLTIQRTQQEDSAVYLCASSLGRETYEQYFGPGTRLTVT.

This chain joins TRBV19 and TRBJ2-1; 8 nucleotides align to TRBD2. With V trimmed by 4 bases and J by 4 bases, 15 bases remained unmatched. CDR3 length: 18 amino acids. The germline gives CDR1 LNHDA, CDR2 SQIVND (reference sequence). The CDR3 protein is CASSTLEGSGGVYNEQFF. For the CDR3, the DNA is TGTGCCAGTAGTACCCTTGAAGGAAGCGGGGGAGTTTACAATGAGCAGTTCTTC.

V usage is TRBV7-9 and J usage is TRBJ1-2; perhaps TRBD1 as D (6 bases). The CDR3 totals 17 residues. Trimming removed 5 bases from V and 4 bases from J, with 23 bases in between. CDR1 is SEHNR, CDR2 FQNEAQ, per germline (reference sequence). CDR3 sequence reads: CASSPDDRDTPSYGYTF. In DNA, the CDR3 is TGTGCCAGCAGCCCAGACGACCGGGACACCCCCAGCTATGGCTACACCTTC.

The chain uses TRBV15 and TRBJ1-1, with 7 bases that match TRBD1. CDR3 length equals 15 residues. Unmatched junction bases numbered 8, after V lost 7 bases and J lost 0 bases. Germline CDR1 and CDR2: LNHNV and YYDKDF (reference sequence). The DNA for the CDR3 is TGTGCCACCAACACCAGGGGGTTTTTGAACACTGAAGCTTTCTTT. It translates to CATNTRGFLNTEAFF. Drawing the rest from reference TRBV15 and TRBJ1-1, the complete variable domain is DAMVIQNPRYQVTQFGKPVTLSCSQTLNHNVMYWYQQKSSQAPKLLFHYYDKDFNNEADTPDNFQSRRPNTSFCFLDIRSPGLGDTAMYLCATNTRGFLNTEAFFGQGTRLTVV.

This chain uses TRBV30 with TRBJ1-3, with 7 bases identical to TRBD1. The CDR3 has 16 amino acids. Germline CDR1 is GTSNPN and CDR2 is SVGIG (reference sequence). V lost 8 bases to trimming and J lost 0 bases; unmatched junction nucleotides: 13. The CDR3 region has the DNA TGTGCCGGGACGGGACAGAGTAACCACTCTGGAAACACCATATATTTT. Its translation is CAGTGQSNHSGNTIYF.

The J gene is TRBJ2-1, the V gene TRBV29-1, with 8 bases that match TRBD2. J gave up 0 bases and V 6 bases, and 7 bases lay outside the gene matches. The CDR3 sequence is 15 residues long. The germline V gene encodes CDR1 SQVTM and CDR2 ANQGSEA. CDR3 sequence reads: CSVPVAGNSYNEQFF. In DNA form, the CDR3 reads TGCAGCGTACCCGTAGCGGGGAACTCCTACAATGAGCAGTTCTTC.

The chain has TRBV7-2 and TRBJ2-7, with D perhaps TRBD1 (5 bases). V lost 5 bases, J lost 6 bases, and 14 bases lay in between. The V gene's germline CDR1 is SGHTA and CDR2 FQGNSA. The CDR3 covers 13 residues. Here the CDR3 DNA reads TGTGCCAGCAGCCGCAGATTGGGGCCCGAGCAGTACTTC. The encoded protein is CASSRRLGPEQYF. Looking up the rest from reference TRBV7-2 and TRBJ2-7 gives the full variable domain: GAGVSQSPSNKVTEKGKDVELRCDPISGHTALYWYRQSLGQGLEFLIYFQGNSAPDKSGLPSDRFSAERTGGSVSTLTIQRTQQEDSAVYLCASSRRLGPEQYFGPGTRLTVT.

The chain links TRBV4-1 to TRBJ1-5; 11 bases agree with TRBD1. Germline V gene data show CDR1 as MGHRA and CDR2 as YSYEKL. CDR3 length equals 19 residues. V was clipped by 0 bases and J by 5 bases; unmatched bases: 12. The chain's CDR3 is CASSQEAGTGGIVDQPQHF. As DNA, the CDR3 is TGCGCCAGCAGCCAAGAAGCCGGGACAGGGGGTATAGTCGATCAGCCCCAGCATTTT.

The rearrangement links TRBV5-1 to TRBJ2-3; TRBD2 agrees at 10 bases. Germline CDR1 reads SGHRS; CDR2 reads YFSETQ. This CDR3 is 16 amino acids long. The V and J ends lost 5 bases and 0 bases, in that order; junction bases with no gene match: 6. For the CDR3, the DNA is TGCGCCAGCAGAACTACTAGCGGGGCTAGCACAGATACGCAGTATTTT. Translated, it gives CASRTTSGASTDTQYF.

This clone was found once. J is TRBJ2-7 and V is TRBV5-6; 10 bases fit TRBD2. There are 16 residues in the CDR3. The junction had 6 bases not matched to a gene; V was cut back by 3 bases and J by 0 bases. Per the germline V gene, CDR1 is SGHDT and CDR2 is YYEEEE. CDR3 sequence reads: CASSSEREGFSYEQYF. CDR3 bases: TGTGCCAGCAGCTCCGAGCGGGAGGGCTTCTCCTACGAGCAGTACTTC.

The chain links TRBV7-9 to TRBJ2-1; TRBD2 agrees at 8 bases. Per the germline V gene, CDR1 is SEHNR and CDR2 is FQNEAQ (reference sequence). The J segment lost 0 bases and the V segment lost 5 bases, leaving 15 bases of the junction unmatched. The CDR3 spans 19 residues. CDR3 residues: CASSAGRGGGGSSYNEQFF. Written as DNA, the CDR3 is TGTGCCAGCAGCGCCGGACGGGGGGGCGGAGGGAGCTCCTACAATGAGCAGTTCTTC. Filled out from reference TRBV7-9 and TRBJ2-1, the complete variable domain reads DTGVSQNPRHKITKRGQNVTFRCDPISEHNRLYWYRQTLGQGPEFLTYFQNEAQLEKSRLLSDRFSAERPKGSFSTLEIQRTEQGDSAMYLCASSAGRGGGGSSYNEQFFGPGTRLTVL.

The CDR3 DNA is TGTGCCAGCAGCGGCAGCGGGAGGGCAGACAATGAGCAGTTCTTC. Translation gives CASSGSGRADNEQFF. The chain has TRBV11-2 and TRBJ2-1; TRBD2 matches at 10 bases. This CDR3 region has 15 residues. Germline V gives CDR1 SGHAT, CDR2 FQNNGV. The trim removed 5 bases at V and 5 bases at J, leaving 6 bases unmatched.

In DNA, the CDR3 is TGCGCCAGCAGCCAAGATCGAATTCGGAGTACAGATACGCAGTATTTT. Its protein is CASSQDRIRSTDTQYF. The rearrangement links TRBV4-1 to TRBJ2-3; D uncertain. The CDR3 extends over 16 amino acids. Germline lookup yields CDR1 MGHRA and CDR2 YSYEKL. Trimming shortened V by 0 bases and J by 3 bases, and 13 bases separated the two germline ends.

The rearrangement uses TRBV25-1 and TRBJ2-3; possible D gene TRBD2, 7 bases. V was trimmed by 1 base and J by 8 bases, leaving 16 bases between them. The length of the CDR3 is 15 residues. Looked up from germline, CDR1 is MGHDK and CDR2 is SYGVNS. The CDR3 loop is CASSECPGGRTTQYF. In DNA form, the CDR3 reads TGTGCCAGCAGTGAATGCCCCGGGGGGCGAACTACGCAGTATTTT.

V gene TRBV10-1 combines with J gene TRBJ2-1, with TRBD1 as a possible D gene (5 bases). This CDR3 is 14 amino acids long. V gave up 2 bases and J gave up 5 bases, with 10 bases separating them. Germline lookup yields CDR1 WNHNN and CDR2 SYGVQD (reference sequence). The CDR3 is CASSEGAANNEQFF. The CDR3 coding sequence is TGCGCCAGCAGTGAGGGGGCCGCTAACAATGAGCAGTTCTTC.

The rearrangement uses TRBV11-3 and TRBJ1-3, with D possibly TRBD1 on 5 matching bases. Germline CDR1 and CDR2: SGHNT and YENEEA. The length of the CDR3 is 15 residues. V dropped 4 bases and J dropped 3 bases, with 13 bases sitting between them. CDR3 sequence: CASSSHGTYGNTIYF. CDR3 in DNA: TGTGCCAGCAGCTCCCACGGGACTTATGGAAACACCATATATTTT.

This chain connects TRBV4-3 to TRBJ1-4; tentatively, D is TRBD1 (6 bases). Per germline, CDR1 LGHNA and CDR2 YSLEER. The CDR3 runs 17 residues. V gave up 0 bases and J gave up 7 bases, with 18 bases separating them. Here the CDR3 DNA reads TGCGCCAGCAGCCAAGATCCAGGCTCAGGGGACGGTGAAAAACTGTTTTTT. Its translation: CASSQDPGSGDGEKLFF.

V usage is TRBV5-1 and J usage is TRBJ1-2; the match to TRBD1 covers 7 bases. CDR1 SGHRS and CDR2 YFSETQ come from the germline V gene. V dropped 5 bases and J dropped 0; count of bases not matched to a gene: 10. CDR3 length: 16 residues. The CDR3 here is CASRQRSGTANYGYTF. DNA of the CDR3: TGCGCCAGCAGACAAAGATCCGGGACAGCTAACTATGGCTACACCTTC.

The CDR3 loop is CASSGTGTSGPYEQYF. CDR3 nucleotides: TGTGCCAGCAGTGGAACCGGGACTAGCGGACCCTACGAGCAGTACTTC. The genes are TRBV7-2 and TRBJ2-7; 11 bases match TRBD2. The CDR3 runs to 16 residues. The germline gives CDR1 SGHTA, CDR2 FQGNSA. V gave up 6 bases and J gave up 2 bases; unmatched junction bases: 9.